These 29 T cell receptor beta chains came from one sample sequenced in a study of identifying expanded T cells in peripheral blood. Only in-frame clones appear in the TCRdb table, and some are missing; sequencing was by immunoSEQ multiplex PCR. The sample shows more than 65,000 clones, roughly 90% of them seen only once. Sequenced material: blood. All receptors derive from a person aged 18 to 75 in good health.

The genes are TRBV7-9 and TRBJ2-7; D call uncertain. Germline V lookup: CDR1 SEHNR, CDR2 FQNEAQ (reference sequence). Trimming pared 5 bases from V and 6 bases from J, leaving 26 bases between. The CDR3 contains 17 residues. The CDR3: CASSPPRQASQVCEQYF. The CDR3, as DNA: TGTGCCAGCAGCCCCCCCCGTCAGGCCTCGCAAGTTTGCGAGCAGTACTTC.

The rearrangement links TRBV19 to TRBJ1-1; D unresolved. Deletions cut 4 bases from V and 3 bases from J, with 3 bases between. Germline CDR1 and CDR2: LNHDA and SQIVND (reference sequence). The CDR3 length is 11 residues. CDR3 bases: TGTGCCAGTAGTACTTACACTGAAGCTTTCTTT. It specifies CASSTYTEAFF.

The chain links TRBV13 to TRBJ2-3, with 12 bases fitting TRBD2. J was trimmed by 0 bases and V by 5 bases; bases with no gene match: 9. CDR1 is PRHDT, CDR2 FYEKMQ, per germline (reference sequence). The CDR3 has 18 residues. The CDR3 sequence: CASSPNGLAGTSTDTQYF. CDR3 sequence (DNA): TGTGCCAGCAGCCCCAACGGACTAGCGGGGACTAGCACAGATACGCAGTATTTT.

The chain joins TRBV4-2 to TRBJ1-4, with 11 bases identical to TRBD1. The germline CDR1 and CDR2 sequences are LGHNA and YNFKEQ. The ends lost 5 bases at V and 7 bases at J; junction bases unmatched: 9. This CDR3 is 16 amino acids long. This CDR3 reads CASSFPGQGVAEKLFF. In DNA form, the CDR3 reads TGTGCCAGCAGCTTTCCGGGACAGGGGGTTGCTGAAAAACTGTTTTTT.

The chain joins TRBV10-3 to TRBJ2-3; 9 bases map to TRBD2. CDR3 length equals 16 residues. CDR1 and CDR2 (germline): ENHRY, SYGVKD. The DNA for the CDR3 is TGTGGGACCGCGTATAGCGGGAGCGCCCTCACAGATACGCAGTATTTT. Its protein product is CGTAYSGSALTDTQYF.

The chain is built from TRBV5-6 and TRBJ2-1; TRBD2 matches at 9 bases. Germline loops: CDR1 SGHDT, CDR2 YYEEEE. With 2 bases clipped from V and 4 bases from J, the junction kept 1 base outside the gene matches. The CDR3 length is 14 residues. CDR3 in amino acids: CASSLTSGYNEQFF. In DNA form, the CDR3 reads TGTGCCAGCAGCTTAACTAGCGGGTACAATGAGCAGTTCTTC.

This chain joins TRBV4-1 and TRBJ2-5; unclear D gene. This CDR3 is 16 amino acids long. Per germline, CDR1 MGHRA and CDR2 YSYEKL. V was pared by 4 bases and J by 0 bases, with 15 bases between. The DNA for the CDR3 is TGCGCCAGCAGCCTAGGTGTTGTCGGGCACCAAGAGACCCAGTACTTC. Translated: CASSLGVVGHQETQYF.

V gene TRBV6-1 combines with J gene TRBJ1-4, with D possibly being TRBD1 (5 bases). Trimming pared 3 bases from V and 7 bases from J, leaving 12 bases between. This CDR3 is built from 14 residues. The germline CDR1 and CDR2 sequences are MNHNS and SASEGT. In nucleotides, the CDR3 is TGTGCCAGCAGTGAGGGACCAGAGACTGAAAAACTGTTTTTT. This gives the protein CASSEGPETEKLFF.

The chain carries TRBV29-1 and TRBJ1-2, with D uncertain. V lost 6 bases and J 4 bases, leaving 9 bases between the germline ends. Germline V gene sequence: CDR1 SQVTM, CDR2 ANQGSEA. CDR3 length equals 11 residues. CDR3 DNA: TGCAGCGTAGTTACGCGCTATGGCTACACCTTC. It codes for CSVVTRYGYTF.

The chain couples TRBV4-3 to TRBJ1-1, with a weak D call TRBD1 (5 bases). Germline V CDR1 and CDR2: LGHNA, YSLEER. V lost 1 base, J lost 1 base, and 10 bases lay in between. The CDR3 sequence is 15 residues long. CDR3 DNA: TGCGCCAGCAGCCAAGTTCCCAGGGAGAACACTGAAGCTTTCTTT. Its protein is CASSQVPRENTEAFF.

The gene calls are TRBV6-1 and TRBJ2-7; 7 nucleotides line up with TRBD2. Germline V gives CDR1 MNHNS, CDR2 SASEGT. Losses at the gene ends were 1 base for V and 2 bases for J; bases not matched to a gene: 5. The CDR3 contains 15 residues. The CDR3 spells CASSEVGGGTYEQYF. CDR3 DNA sequence: TGTGCCAGCAGTGAAGTGGGGGGAGGGACCTACGAGCAGTACTTC.

This clone was detected only once. The rearrangement joins TRBV5-1 to TRBJ2-3; the D gene could be TRBD1 or TRBD2 (5 bases each). This CDR3 has 17 amino acids. V gave up 4 bases and J gave up 0 bases, with 18 bases separating them. CDR1 and CDR2 from the germline V gene are SGHRS and YFSETQ. CDR3 nucleotides: TGCGCCAGCAGCGGGACCGACAAAATCTCTAGCACAGATACGCAGTATTTT. This encodes CASSGTDKISSTDTQYF.

The chain recombines TRBV11-2 with TRBJ2-5, with D tentatively TRBD1 (5 bases). The J call may be incorrect, as the DNA end agrees better with TRBJ2-7. Germline CDR1 and CDR2: SGHAT and FQNNGV. The CDR3 sequence is 12 residues long. The CDR3 nucleotides are TGTGCCAGCAGCCAAACAGGTTTCGAGCAGTACTTC. Its protein product is CASSQTGFEQYF.

This clone came up once. The V gene is TRBV7-6, the J gene TRBJ2-5, with 8 positions matching TRBD2. V gave up 4 bases and J gave up 4 bases; unmatched junction bases: 5. CDR1 is SGHVS, CDR2 FNYEAQ, per germline. The CDR3 is 14 residues long. The chain's CDR3 is CASSYVGGVETQYF. For the CDR3, the DNA is TGTGCCAGCAGCTACGTCGGGGGGGTAGAGACCCAGTACTTC.

The rearrangement joins TRBV11-3 to TRBJ2-7, with 7 bases fitting TRBD1. The CDR3 runs 16 residues. The V segment lost 5 bases and the J segment 1 base; nucleotides outside the gene matches: 11. Germline V gene sequence: CDR1 SGHNT, CDR2 YENEEA. The CDR3 here is CASSQTGADASYEQYF. The DNA of the CDR3 is TGTGCCAGCAGCCAAACAGGGGCCGACGCATCCTACGAGCAGTACTTC.

The chain combines TRBV6-6 with TRBJ1-1; D not certain. Trimming shortened V by 0 bases and J by 5 bases, and 7 bases separated the two germline ends. The CDR3 has 13 residues. Germline lookup yields CDR1 MNHNY and CDR2 SVGAGI (reference sequence). CDR3 sequence (DNA): TGTGCCAGCAGTTACTCCGCCGGTACTGAAGCTTTCTTT. This sequence encodes CASSYSAGTEAFF.

The genes are TRBV7-8 and TRBJ2-7; unclear D gene. Deletions cut 5 bases from V and 2 bases from J, with 7 bases between. Germline CDR1 is SGHVS and CDR2 is FQNEAQ. The CDR3 loop spans 12 amino acids. The chain's CDR3 is CASSQTAYEQYF. Written as DNA, the CDR3 is TGTGCCAGCAGCCAGACGGCCTACGAGCAGTACTTC.

This clone was counted between two and nine times. The chain uses TRBV11-2 and TRBJ2-2; D gene uncertain. Per the germline V gene, CDR1 is SGHAT and CDR2 is FQNNGV. Trimming stripped 8 bases from V and 0 bases from J, with 13 bases between. This CDR3 is built from 15 residues. The CDR3 protein is CASPTRPANTGELFF. CDR3 nucleotide sequence: TGTGCCAGCCCTACCCGACCCGCGAACACCGGGGAGCTGTTTTTT.

This chain connects TRBV10-3 to TRBJ2-7; D is undetermined. Trimming pared 4 bases from V and 7 bases from J, leaving 14 bases between. The germline CDR1 and CDR2 sequences are ENHRY and SYGVKD. The CDR3 extends over 13 amino acids. Here the CDR3 DNA reads TGTGCCATCAGTGCCCAAATCCTAATGGAGCAGTACTTC. Encoded protein: CAISAQILMEQYF.

The chain is built from TRBV28 and TRBJ2-2; 7 bases are shared with TRBD1. This CDR3 region has 14 residues. Germline V gene data show CDR1 as MDHEN and CDR2 as SYDVKM. V was pared by 8 bases and J by 1 base, with 4 bases of the junction left unmatched. The DNA of the CDR3 is TGTGCCAGCCTCCGGGACAGGAACACCGGGGAGCTGTTTTTT. Translated: CASLRDRNTGELFF.

This sequence joins TRBV28 and TRBJ2-7, with TRBD2 identical over 11 bases. CDR3 length: 20 residues. The germline gives CDR1 MDHEN, CDR2 SYDVKM. Trimming took 7 bases from V and 5 from J; bases not matched to a gene: 25. CDR3 nucleotide sequence: TGTGCCAGCACCGGGGGTGCGGGTAGCGGGAGGGCCTTTACTCGCGACGAGCAGTACTTC. It encodes CASTGGAGSGRAFTRDEQYF.

This chain uses TRBV28 with TRBJ1-1, with TRBD1 matching over 10 bases. The germline gives CDR1 MDHEN, CDR2 SYDVKM. The CDR3 contains 13 residues. V was clipped by 1 base and J by 8 bases; unmatched bases: 1. The DNA for the CDR3 is TGTGCCAGCAGTTTATTGGGACAGGGGGAAGCTTTCTTT. Amino acids: CASSLLGQGEAFF.

The chain recombines TRBV28 with TRBJ2-7, with D unresolved. The CDR3 length is 15 residues. V was shortened by 4 bases and J by 0 bases, with 13 bases between the two germline ends. Germline V gene data show CDR1 as MDHEN and CDR2 as SYDVKM. CDR3 DNA sequence: TGTGCCAGCAGTTCTCTAGGTTACCTCTCCTACGAGCAGTACTTC. This sequence encodes CASSSLGYLSYEQYF.

The V gene is TRBV7-2, the J gene TRBJ2-7, with D perhaps TRBD2 (5 bases). Germline V gives CDR1 SGHTA, CDR2 FQGNSA. The CDR3 is made up of 14 amino acids. Trimming left V 1 base short and J 2 bases short, with 9 bases between. Written as DNA, the CDR3 is TGTGCCAGCAGCTTAGGAGCGGACCCCTACGAGCAGTACTTC. Amino acid sequence: CASSLGADPYEQYF.

The genes are TRBV6-5 and TRBJ1-1, with TRBD1 matching over 7 bases. With 6 bases clipped from V and 1 base from J, the junction kept 5 bases outside the gene matches. Germline CDR1 is MNHEY and CDR2 is SVGAGI. The length of the CDR3 is 14 residues. Here the CDR3 reads CASRPGQRNTEAFF. Here the CDR3 DNA reads TGTGCCAGCAGACCGGGACAGAGGAACACTGAAGCTTTCTTT.

The chain has TRBV10-3 and TRBJ2-7, with D possibly TRBD2 on 6 matching bases. V gave up 5 bases and J gave up 3 bases, with 14 bases separating them. The CDR3 is made up of 14 amino acids. Germline CDR1 is ENHRY and CDR2 is SYGVKD. CDR3 in amino acids: CAISPGLDIYEQYF. CDR3 sequence (DNA): TGTGCCATCAGTCCGGGACTGGACATCTACGAGCAGTACTTC.

CDR3 sequence reads: CASSLLPGGNADTQYF. For the CDR3, the DNA is TGTGCCAGCAGCTTACTCCCGGGCGGGAACGCAGATACGCAGTATTTT. The rearrangement links TRBV11-3 to TRBJ2-3, with a tentative D call TRBD2 (6 bases). V was clipped by 2 bases and J by 4 bases, with 16 bases between them. The V gene's germline CDR1 is SGHNT and CDR2 YENEEA. The CDR3 has 16 amino acids.

The CDR3 nucleotides are TGTGCCAGCACCGGGGACAGGGGCGCCGGAAACACTGAAGCTTTCTTT. Protein sequence: CASTGDRGAGNTEAFF. The gene calls are TRBV2 and TRBJ1-1, with 10 bases that match TRBD1. The V gene's germline CDR1 is SNHLY and CDR2 FYNNEI. This CDR3 region has 16 residues. After removal of 7 bases from V and 2 bases from J, the junction contained 10 bases not matched to a gene.

The chain is built from TRBV9 and TRBJ2-5; 8 bases align to TRBD2. This CDR3 has 15 residues. Trimming at V came to 3 bases and at J to 4 bases, leaving 8 bases not matched to a gene. CDR1 and CDR2 (germline): SGDLS, YYNGEE. CDR3 DNA: TGTGCCAGCAGCGGGTCCGGGACTAGAAGAGAGACCCAGTACTTC. It codes for CASSGSGTRRETQYF.